One and the same sample provided the 17 T cell receptor beta chains below, sequenced in a study of blood T cell repertoires in COVID-19. Libraries were prepared by immunoSEQ multiplex PCR; TCRdb keeps only in-frame clonotypes and omits some of them. The sample has about 54,000 clones, 75% to 85% seen once; the top ten hold 9.5% to 15%. The specimen sequenced was peripheral blood. The receptors stem from a human donor in a cohort sampled during active COVID-19.

The chain uses TRBV20-1 and TRBJ1-1, with unresolved D. V gave up 3 bases and J gave up 7 bases, with 9 bases separating them. Germline V gives CDR1 DFQATT, CDR2 SNEGSKA (reference sequence). The CDR3 sequence is 11 residues long. CDR3 loop: CSASMSSEAFF. The CDR3 DNA sequence: TGCAGTGCTAGTATGTCCAGTGAAGCTTTCTTT.

This clone was seen ten or more times. V and J are TRBV19 and TRBJ1-5; TRBD1 matches 7 bases. CDR1 is LNHDA and CDR2 is SQIVND in the germline V gene (reference sequence). The CDR3 consists of 14 residues. V gave up 5 bases and J gave up 4 bases; unmatched junction bases: 5. This chain's CDR3 is CASSGGQRNQPQHF. The CDR3 region has the DNA TGTGCCAGTAGTGGGGGACAGCGGAATCAGCCCCAGCATTTT.

This rearrangement joins TRBV7-2 to TRBJ1-6; D not resolved. From germline, CDR1 is SGHTA and CDR2 FQGNSA. The CDR3 is 14 amino acids. Between the trimmed V and J ends, which lost 5 bases and 0 bases, there was a span of 5 bases. CDR3 DNA: TGTGCCAGCAGCCGGAGCTCCTATAATTCACCCCTCCACTTT. As protein: CASSRSSYNSPLHF.

The V call is TRBV27, the J call TRBJ2-7, with 9 positions matching TRBD1. The V and J ends lost 6 bases and 0 bases, in that order; junction bases with no gene match: 15. Germline values: CDR1 MNHEY, CDR2 SMNVEV (reference sequence). CDR3 length: 18 residues. The CDR3 region has the DNA TGTGCCAGCAGCGTGACTGGCCCCCAGGGACAGGGCTCCTACGAGCAGTACTTC. Its protein product is CASSVTGPQGQGSYEQYF.

The gene calls are TRBV4-2 and TRBJ2-7, with 9 bases aligning to TRBD1. CDR1 LGHNA and CDR2 YNFKEQ come from the germline V gene. Unmatched junction bases numbered 8, after V lost 2 bases and J lost 3 bases. The CDR3 is 16 amino acids. The CDR3 here is CASSQKGQGGFYEQYF. The DNA for the CDR3 is TGTGCCAGCAGCCAAAAGGGACAGGGAGGGTTCTACGAGCAGTACTTC.

This clone turned up a few times. J is TRBJ2-7 and V is TRBV4-1, with 7 positions matching TRBD2. V shed 1 base and J 6 bases; nucleotides not matched to a gene: 6. This CDR3 region has 14 residues. The V gene's germline CDR1 is MGHRA and CDR2 YSYEKL. The CDR3 DNA is TGCGCCAGCAGCCAAGTGGGAGGGAACCGCGAGCAGTACTTC. This sequence encodes CASSQVGGNREQYF.

CDR3 region: CASSSQTGSESGNTIYF. DNA for the CDR3: TGTGCCAGCAGCTCCCAGACAGGTTCCGAGTCTGGAAACACCATATATTTT. V gene TRBV11-3 combines with J gene TRBJ1-3; a weak D match, TRBD1 (6 bases). The CDR3 covers 17 residues. The germline V gene encodes CDR1 SGHNT and CDR2 YENEEA. Trimming removed 4 bases from V and 1 base from J, with 17 bases in between.

The chain is built from TRBV3-1 (or the pseudogene TRBV3-2) and TRBJ2-7; D might be TRBD1 (6 bases). V was trimmed by 3 bases and J by 2 bases, leaving 11 bases between them. Germline V gives CDR1 LGHDT, CDR2 YNNKEL (reference sequence). This CDR3 comprises 14 residues. The CDR3 loop is CASSHPQGTYEQYF. CDR3 nucleotides: TGTGCCAGCAGCCACCCCCAGGGGACCTACGAGCAGTACTTC.

The CDR3 DNA reads TGCGCCAGCAGCCGAGGGACTAGCGGGAGGAATGAGCAGTTCTTC. Amino acids: CASSRGTSGRNEQFF. V and J are TRBV4-3 and TRBJ2-1, with TRBD2 matching 15 bases. After removal of 4 bases from V and 7 bases from J, the junction contained 2 bases not matched to a gene. The germline V gene has CDR1 LGHNA and CDR2 YSLEER. The CDR3 covers 15 residues.

CDR3 protein: CASYPGLAGARNEQFF. CDR3 DNA: TGTGCCAGCTACCCGGGACTAGCGGGAGCAAGGAATGAGCAGTTCTTC. The rearrangement uses TRBV18 and TRBJ2-1; 14 bases match TRBD2. V lost 7 bases and J lost 7; bases outside the gene matches: 9. This CDR3 spans 16 amino acids. Germline assignment: CDR1 KGHSH and CDR2 LQKENI.

This chain uses TRBV3-1 (or the pseudogene TRBV3-2) with TRBJ2-7; 8 bases align to TRBD1. V lost 3 bases and J lost 3; bases outside the gene matches: 7. Germline V CDR1 and CDR2: LGHDT, YNNKEL (reference sequence). The CDR3 covers 15 residues. The CDR3 protein is CASSHYGQGVYEQYF. The CDR3 DNA is TGTGCCAGCAGCCATTATGGACAGGGAGTCTACGAGCAGTACTTC.

The V gene is TRBV6-6, the J gene TRBJ2-3; no reliable D call. This CDR3 spans 10 amino acids. Germline V gives CDR1 MNHNY, CDR2 SVGAGI (reference sequence). The ends were cut back, 8 bases at V and 13 bases at J, with 13 bases in the middle. Here the CDR3 reads CASGPIGEYF. The CDR3, as DNA: TGTGCCAGCGGGCCCATAGGCGAGTATTTT.

The chain recombines TRBV19 with TRBJ1-2; TRBD1 matches at 11 bases. Trimming cost V 10 bases and J 2 bases; bases outside gene matches: 12. The CDR3 is made up of 16 amino acids. CDR1 is LNHDA, CDR2 SQIVND, per germline (reference sequence). Here the CDR3 DNA reads TGTGCCACCCAAGGGACAGGGGGAGGCCAAAACTATGGCTACACCTTC. It codes for CATQGTGGGQNYGYTF.

The chain couples TRBV7-6 to TRBJ2-6; TRBD1 matches at 9 bases. Trimming took 1 base from V and 0 from J; bases not matched to a gene: 10. CDR3 length: 20 residues. The germline V gene has CDR1 SGHVS and CDR2 FNYEAQ. The DNA for the CDR3 is TGTGCCAGCAGCTTAGGCAGGACAGGGGACCTCCACTCTGGGGCCAACGTCCTGACTTTC. Protein sequence: CASSLGRTGDLHSGANVLTF.

The rearrangement uses TRBV4-2 and TRBJ1-5; a possible D gene is TRBD1 (6 bases). This CDR3 comprises 16 residues. V lost 1 base and J 0 bases, leaving 10 bases between the germline ends. Germline V gene data show CDR1 as LGHNA and CDR2 as YNFKEQ. In DNA, the CDR3 is TGTGCCAGCAGCCAAGGGGGACAACCTAGCAATCAGCCCCAGCATTTT. Amino acid sequence: CASSQGGQPSNQPQHF.

The chain carries TRBV19 and TRBJ2-2; tentative D call: TRBD1 (5 bases). The CDR3 totals 16 residues. Germline-derived CDR1 and CDR2 are LNHDA and SQIVND (reference sequence). Trimming removed 6 bases at V and 0 bases at J, with 14 bases between. CDR3 in DNA: TGTGCCAGTAGACCCGACAGCACCGCGAACACCGGGGAGCTGTTTTTT. Translation gives CASRPDSTANTGELFF.

The chain employs TRBV6-5 and TRBJ2-1; 9 positions agree with TRBD2. Germline CDR1 is MNHEY and CDR2 is SVGAGI. The CDR3 totals 15 residues. The V segment lost 7 bases and the J segment 9 bases; nucleotides outside the gene matches: 13. The CDR3 sequence is CASNTAGGGVGEQFF. DNA of the CDR3: TGTGCCAGCAATACAGCGGGAGGAGGGGTCGGTGAGCAGTTCTTC.